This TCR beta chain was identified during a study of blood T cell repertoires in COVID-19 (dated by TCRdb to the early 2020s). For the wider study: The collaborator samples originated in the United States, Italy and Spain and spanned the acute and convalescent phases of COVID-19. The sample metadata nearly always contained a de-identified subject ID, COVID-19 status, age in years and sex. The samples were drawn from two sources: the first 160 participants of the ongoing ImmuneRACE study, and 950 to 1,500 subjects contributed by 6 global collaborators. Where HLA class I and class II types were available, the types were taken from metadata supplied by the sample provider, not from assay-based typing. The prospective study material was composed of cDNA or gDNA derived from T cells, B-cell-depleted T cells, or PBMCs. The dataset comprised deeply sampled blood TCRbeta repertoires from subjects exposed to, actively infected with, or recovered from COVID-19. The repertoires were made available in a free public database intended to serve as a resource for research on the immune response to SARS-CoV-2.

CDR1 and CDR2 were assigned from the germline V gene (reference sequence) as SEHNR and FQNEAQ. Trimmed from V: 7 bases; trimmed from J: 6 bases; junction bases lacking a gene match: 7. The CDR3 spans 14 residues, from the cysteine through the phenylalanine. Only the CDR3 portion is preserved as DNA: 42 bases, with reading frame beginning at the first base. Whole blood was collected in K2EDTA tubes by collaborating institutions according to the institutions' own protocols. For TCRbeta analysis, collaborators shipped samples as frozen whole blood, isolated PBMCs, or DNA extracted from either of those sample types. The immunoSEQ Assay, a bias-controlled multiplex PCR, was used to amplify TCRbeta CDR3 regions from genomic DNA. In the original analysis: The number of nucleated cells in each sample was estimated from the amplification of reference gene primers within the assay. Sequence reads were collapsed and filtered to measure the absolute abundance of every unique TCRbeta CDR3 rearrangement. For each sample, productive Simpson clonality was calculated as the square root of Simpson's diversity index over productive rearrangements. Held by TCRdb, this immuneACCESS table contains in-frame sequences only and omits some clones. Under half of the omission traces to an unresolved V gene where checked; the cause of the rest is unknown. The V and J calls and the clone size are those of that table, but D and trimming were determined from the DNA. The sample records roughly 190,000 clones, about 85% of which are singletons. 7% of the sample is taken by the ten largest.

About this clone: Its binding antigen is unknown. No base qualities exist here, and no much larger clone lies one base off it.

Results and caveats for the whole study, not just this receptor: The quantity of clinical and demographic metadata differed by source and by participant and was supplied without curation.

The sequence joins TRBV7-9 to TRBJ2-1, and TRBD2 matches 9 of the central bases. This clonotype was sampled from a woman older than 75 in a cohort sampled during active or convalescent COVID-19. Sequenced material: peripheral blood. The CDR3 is CASTVLREGNEQFF. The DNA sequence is TGTGCCAGCACCGTTCTGCGGGAGGGCAATGAGCAGTTCTTC.